These T cell receptor beta chains were read from a single sample in a study of blood T cells in healthy people across ages. TCRdb re-analysed the 5' RACE reads in MiXCR, keeping a single row per CDR3 protein. The table records hundreds of thousands of distinct CDR3 sequences, about 42% of them present only once. The source material was blood. Source of these receptors: a woman aged 55-70 years in good health. Both conserved end residues are part of each CDR3. Each record gives: V gene, D gene, clone size, J gene, CDR3 protein, CDR3 DNA. The D gene is left open where the match is weak. For some rows the clone size is stated as once, few or many, or as a class when expanded; others skip it.

>TRBV29-1|NA|few|TRBJ2-7
CTERTGSYEQYF
TGCACCGAACGTACAGGGTCCTACGAGCAGTACTTC
>TRBV7-6|NA|NA|TRBJ2-5
CASSRTGIYNEQYF
TGTGCCAGCAGCCGCACAGGGATTTACAATGAGCAGTACTTC
>TRBV7-2|TRBD2|NA|TRBJ2-7
CASRPTSGKSDEQYF
TGTGCCAGCAGGCCAACTAGCGGGAAGTCTGACGAGCAGTACTTC
>TRBV28|NA|few|TRBJ2-3
CASSPPGASRTDTQYF
TGTGCCAGCAGTCCACCGGGAGCGTCCCGCACAGATACGCAGTATTTT
>TRBV7-2|TRBD1|NA|TRBJ1-5
CASSLNGGTGGPQQPQHF
TGTGCCAGCAGCTTAAATGGGGGGACAGGGGGCCCCCAACAGCCCCAGCATTTT
>TRBV20-1|TRBD2|few|TRBJ2-1
CSAQRERGYNEQFF
TGCAGTGCTCAGCGGGAGAGAGGATACAATGAGCAGTTCTTC
>TRBV29-1|TRBD1|NA|TRBJ2-7
CSAVRDRGVYEQYF
TGCAGCGCCGTCCGGGACAGGGGGGTCTACGAGCAGTACTTC
>TRBV7-2|NA|once|TRBJ2-7
CASGLGERYEQYF
TGTGCCAGCGGCTTAGGCGAACGTTACGAGCAGTACTTC
>TRBV25-1|NA|NA|TRBJ1-5
CASGTRHNQPQHF
TGTGCCAGCGGGACAAGACACAATCAGCCCCAGCATTTT
>TRBV12-3/TRBV12-4|NA|NA|TRBJ2-7
CASSLETGRFSYEQYF
TGTGCCAGCAGTTTAGAGACCGGCAGATTCTCCTACGAGCAGTACTTC
>TRBV3-1|TRBD1|NA|TRBJ1-6
CASSRGPNSPLHF
TGTGCCAGCAGCAGGGGGCCCAATTCACCCCTCCACTTT
>TRBV5-5|TRBD2|NA|TRBJ2-1
CASSLVASGGAVNGQFF
TGTGCCAGCAGCTTGGTGGCTAGCGGGGGGGCCGTGAATGGGCAGTTCTTC
>TRBV28|NA|NA|TRBJ1-4
CASSPTIKEKLFF
TGTGCCAGCAGCCCAACAATAAAAGAAAAACTGTTTTTT
>TRBV28|TRBD1|many|TRBJ2-7
CASSLTGNEQYF
TGTGCCAGCAGCCTGACAGGGAACGAGCAGTACTTC
>TRBV4-2|NA|NA|TRBJ1-5
CASSQAGQTTWPQHF
TGTGCCAGCAGCCAAGCGGGACAAACTACCTGGCCCCAGCATTTT
>TRBV2|TRBD1|few|TRBJ1-5
CASSGGTGRQPQHF
TGTGCCAGCAGTGGGGGGACAGGGAGACAGCCCCAGCATTTT
>TRBV7-3|TRBD2|few|TRBJ2-3
CASSFFSGFRTDTQYF
TGTGCCAGCAGCTTTTTTAGCGGGTTTCGCACAGATACGCAGTATTTT
>TRBV4-2|NA|NA|TRBJ2-3
CASSQDHRDTQYF
TGTGCCAGCAGCCAAGATCATCGGGATACGCAGTATTTT
>TRBV27|TRBD1|NA|TRBJ2-7
CVSSEDRESYEQYF
TGTGTCAGCAGTGAGGACAGGGAATCCTACGAGCAGTACTTC
>TRBV29-1|NA|NA|TRBJ1-4
CSVEDMGPNEKLFF
TGCAGCGTGGAGGACATGGGCCCTAATGAAAAACTGTTTTTT
>TRBV2|TRBD1|NA|TRBJ2-3
CASSVADRGSTDTQYF
TGTGCCAGCAGTGTTGCGGACAGGGGGTCAACAGATACGCAGTATTTT
>TRBV24-1|NA|NA|TRBJ2-5
CATSDLLEGTQYF
TGTGCCACCAGTGATTTGCTGGAGGGGACCCAGTACTTC
>TRBV9|NA|many|TRBJ2-7
CASSFRDSGYEQYF
TGTGCCAGCAGCTTCCGGGACTCGGGCTACGAGCAGTACTTC
>TRBV4-3|NA|few|TRBJ2-1
CASSQAFTPTDYNEQFF
TGCGCCAGCAGCCAAGCCTTCACCCCGACAGACTACAATGAGCAGTTCTTC
>TRBV29-1|NA|NA|TRBJ1-1
CSVATVYTEAFF
TGCAGCGTTGCGACGGTTTACACTGAAGCTTTCTTT
>TRBV5-1|TRBD1|many|TRBJ2-7
CASSPNRGGAASEQYF
TGCGCCAGCAGCCCTAACAGGGGCGGCGCAGCCTCCGAGCAGTACTTC
>TRBV29-1|TRBD1|few|TRBJ2-5
CSVEPQGARETQYF
TGCAGCGTTGAACCCCAGGGGGCCAGAGAGACCCAGTACTTC
>TRBV4-1|TRBD1|many|TRBJ2-5
CASSQAGGSETQYF
TGCGCCAGCAGCCAAGCAGGGGGATCAGAGACCCAGTACTTC
>TRBV29-1|TRBD1|few|TRBJ2-7
CSVESPGTEPYEQYF
TGCAGCGTTGAATCCCCCGGGACAGAGCCCTACGAGCAGTACTTC
>TRBV7-9|NA|NA|TRBJ1-2
CASSAIGGGGYTF
TGTGCCAGCAGCGCCATCGGCGGGGGAGGCTACACCTTC
>TRBV7-9|TRBD1|NA|TRBJ2-7
CASSPTGLVTYEQYF
TGTGCCAGCAGTCCGACAGGGCTAGTCACATACGAGCAGTACTTC
>TRBV6-5|TRBD1|NA|TRBJ1-1
CASSYSQGGTEAFF
TGTGCCAGCAGTTACTCCCAGGGGGGAACTGAAGCTTTCTTT
>TRBV27|NA|NA|TRBJ2-1
CASRGIGYNEQFF
TGTGCCAGCAGGGGGATAGGCTACAATGAGCAGTTCTTC
>TRBV18|NA|NA|TRBJ1-2
CASSPSLGYGYTF
TGTGCCAGCTCACCATCCCTGGGCTATGGCTACACCTTC
>TRBV20-1|NA|few|TRBJ2-1
CSAVGTYNEQFF
TGCAGTGCCGTCGGGACTTACAATGAGCAGTTCTTC
>TRBV3-1|TRBD1|few|TRBJ2-5
CASSQESLGAGGWAPYQETQYF
TGTGCCAGCAGCCAAGAGAGTCTGGGGGCAGGGGGCTGGGCCCCGTACCAAGAGACCCAGTACTTC
>TRBV7-9|NA|few|TRBJ2-1
CASSYREGSYNEQFF
TGTGCCAGCAGCTATAGAGAAGGCTCCTACAATGAGCAGTTCTTC
>TRBV11-2|TRBD2|NA|TRBJ2-3
CASSLVAGGRYTDTQYF
TGTGCCAGCAGCTTAGTGGCGGGGGGGCGTTACACAGATACGCAGTATTTT
>TRBV6-5|NA|many|TRBJ1-2
CASSRTPAWGYTF
TGTGCCAGCAGCCGGACCCCGGCCTGGGGCTACACCTTC
>TRBV7-2|TRBD2|few|TRBJ2-5
CASSLAGGMETQYF
TGTGCCAGCAGCTTAGCGGGGGGGATGGAGACCCAGTACTTC
>TRBV7-9|NA|few|TRBJ1-1
CASSLGMSEAFF
TGTGCCAGCAGCTTAGGGATGTCTGAAGCTTTCTTT
>TRBV5-1|NA|NA|TRBJ2-3
CASKGADTQYF
TGCGCCAGCAAGGGGGCAGATACGCAGTATTTT
>TRBV5-1|TRBD2|many|TRBJ2-1
CASSLTSGLSYNEQFF
TGCGCCAGCAGCTTAACTAGCGGGTTATCTTACAATGAGCAGTTCTTC
>TRBV20-1|NA|few|TRBJ1-3
CSANAGTTGNTIYF
TGCAGTGCTAATGCCGGGACAACTGGAAACACCATATATTTT
>TRBV7-2|TRBD2|once|TRBJ2-5
CASSPPHGGAAETQYF
TGTGCCAGCAGCCCCCCCCACGGGGGGGCTGCGGAGACCCAGTACTTC
>TRBV5-1|NA|few|TRBJ2-5
CASTLMPYQETQYF
TGCGCCAGCACTCTTATGCCGTACCAAGAGACCCAGTACTTC
>TRBV12-3/TRBV12-4|NA|many|TRBJ1-5
CASSSDGHNQPQHF
TGTGCCAGCAGTTCGGACGGTCACAATCAGCCCCAGCATTTT
>TRBV20-1|TRBD2|NA|TRBJ2-1
CSARGGRSEQFF
TGCAGTGCTAGGGGCGGGAGGAGTGAGCAGTTCTTC
>TRBV6-2/TRBV6-3|TRBD1|few|TRBJ2-1
CASNYGDRGLNEQFF
TGTGCCAGCAACTACGGTGACAGGGGGCTCAATGAGCAGTTCTTC
>TRBV10-3|NA|many|TRBJ1-2
CAISSGELNYGYTF
TGTGCCATCAGTTCTGGCGAACTCAACTATGGCTACACCTTC
>TRBV5-1|TRBD1|few|TRBJ1-2
CASSPGQGAGGYTF
TGCGCCAGCAGCCCGGGACAGGGGGCAGGAGGCTACACCTTC
>TRBV20-1|NA|NA|TRBJ2-5
CSARGDGRKTQYF
TGCAGTGCTAGGGGGGACGGGAGAAAGACCCAGTACTTC
>TRBV6-5|NA|NA|TRBJ1-2
CASSYDQGNYGYTF
TGTGCCAGCAGTTACGATCAGGGGAACTATGGCTACACCTTC
>TRBV20-1|TRBD1|few|TRBJ1-1
CSARLAGGPEAFF
TGCAGTGCTAGATTAGCAGGGGGACCTGAAGCTTTCTTT
>TRBV15|NA|many|TRBJ2-3
CATSRDRGTDTQYF
TGTGCCACCAGCAGAGATCGGGGCACAGATACGCAGTATTTT
>TRBV27|TRBD2|few|TRBJ2-7
CASRTSTSGSGEQYF
TGTGCCAGCAGGACTTCCACTAGCGGGAGTGGCGAGCAGTACTTC
>TRBV20-1|TRBD1|NA|TRBJ2-7
CSARDRAGGQSYEQYF
TGCAGTGCTAGAGATCGGGCAGGGGGCCAATCCTACGAGCAGTACTTC
>TRBV2|NA|once|TRBJ1-6
CASGTEYKSPLHF
TGTGCCAGCGGGACGGAATATAAGTCACCCCTCCACTTT
>TRBV7-9|NA|NA|TRBJ2-5
CASSLRQIQETQYF
TGTGCCAGCAGCCTAAGACAGATCCAAGAGACCCAGTACTTC
>TRBV10-3|TRBD2|NA|TRBJ2-7
CAISAEAGGPYEQYF
TGTGCCATCAGTGCGGAAGCGGGAGGCCCCTACGAGCAGTACTTC